The rows below give T cell receptor beta chains drawn from one sample of a study of blood T cell repertoires in COVID-19. Sequenced by immunoSEQ multiplex PCR; TCRdb stores in-frame clones only, minus some. Found here are 60,000 or so clones, around 86% of them singletons; the top ten hold over 9.5%. Sequencing was done on a sample of peripheral blood. These receptors were collected from a human donor in a cohort sampled during active COVID-19. Each CDR3 is given with its conserved first and last residue. Fields, in order: J gene, V gene, D gene, clone size, CDR3 protein, CDR3 DNA. The D gene is left open where the match is weak. Clone sizes are given selectively: once, few, many, or a class where the clone is expanded.

j_call: TRBJ1-2; v_call: TRBV5-4; d_call: TRBD1; clone_size: .; cdr3_aa: CASSSIDRVNYGYTF; cdr3_nt: TGTGCCAGCAGCTCTATTGACAGGGTCAACTATGGCTACACCTTC
j_call: TRBJ1-2; v_call: TRBV2; d_call: .; clone_size: .; cdr3_aa: CASSAARVDYGYTF; cdr3_nt: TGTGCCAGCAGTGCCGCCAGGGTTGACTATGGCTACACCTTC
j_call: TRBJ2-3; v_call: TRBV10-1; d_call: TRBD1; clone_size: .; cdr3_aa: CASSEYGTDTDTQYF; cdr3_nt: TGCGCCAGCAGTGAGTACGGGACAGACACAGATACGCAGTATTTT
j_call: TRBJ1-3; v_call: TRBV5-1; d_call: TRBD1; clone_size: .; cdr3_aa: CASSSSGGGGNTIYF; cdr3_nt: TGCGCCAGCAGCTCATCAGGGGGCGGTGGAAACACCATATATTTT
j_call: TRBJ1-2; v_call: TRBV6-5; d_call: .; clone_size: .; cdr3_aa: CASSYRGGYGYTF; cdr3_nt: TGTGCCAGCAGTTACCGCGGGGGGTATGGCTACACCTTC
j_call: TRBJ2-5; v_call: TRBV3-1/TRBV3-2; d_call: TRBD2; clone_size: few; cdr3_aa: CASSPPSGDWGETQYF; cdr3_nt: TGTGCCAGCAGCCCCCCTAGCGGGGATTGGGGAGAGACCCAGTACTTC
j_call: TRBJ1-2; v_call: TRBV10-3; d_call: .; clone_size: many; cdr3_aa: CAISEVMRDYTF; cdr3_nt: TGTGCCATCAGTGAGGTAATGAGGGACTACACCTTC
j_call: TRBJ1-1; v_call: TRBV29-1; d_call: .; clone_size: .; cdr3_aa: CSATGVLNTEAFF; cdr3_nt: TGCAGCGCAACGGGGGTTTTGAACACTGAAGCTTTCTTT
j_call: TRBJ2-5; v_call: TRBV11-3; d_call: .; clone_size: .; cdr3_aa: CASSLGTDFQETQYF; cdr3_nt: TGTGCCAGCAGCTTAGGGACAGACTTCCAAGAGACCCAGTACTTC
j_call: TRBJ2-6; v_call: TRBV19; d_call: .; clone_size: .; cdr3_aa: CASSRIQAGANVLTF; cdr3_nt: TGTGCCAGTAGTAGGATACAGGCCGGGGCCAACGTCCTGACTTTC
j_call: TRBJ2-1; v_call: TRBV6-4; d_call: TRBD2; clone_size: .; cdr3_aa: CASSPPPSGGSNEQFF; cdr3_nt: TGTGCCAGCAGTCCCCCCCCTAGCGGGGGTAGCAATGAGCAGTTCTTC
j_call: TRBJ2-1; v_call: TRBV5-4; d_call: TRBD2; clone_size: .; cdr3_aa: CASSAGLAERYNEQFF; cdr3_nt: TGTGCCAGCAGCGCGGGACTAGCGGAACGTTACAATGAGCAGTTCTTC
j_call: TRBJ2-7; v_call: TRBV2; d_call: TRBD1; clone_size: .; cdr3_aa: CASSAQGVPGEQYF; cdr3_nt: TGTGCCAGCAGCGCCCAGGGGGTCCCGGGTGAGCAGTACTTC
j_call: TRBJ1-3; v_call: TRBV2; d_call: TRBD1; clone_size: .; cdr3_aa: CANGQGGNTIYF; cdr3_nt: TGTGCCAACGGACAGGGGGGAAACACCATATATTTT
j_call: TRBJ2-5; v_call: TRBV7-2; d_call: TRBD2; clone_size: once; cdr3_aa: CASSFSGGALETQYF; cdr3_nt: TGTGCCAGCAGCTTCAGCGGGGGGGCTCTCGAGACCCAGTACTTC
j_call: TRBJ2-7; v_call: TRBV5-6; d_call: .; clone_size: .; cdr3_aa: CASSPLRGEQYF; cdr3_nt: TGTGCCAGCAGTCCCCTCCGGGGGGAGCAGTACTTC
j_call: TRBJ1-4; v_call: TRBV5-1; d_call: .; clone_size: .; cdr3_aa: CASSPGPNEKLFF; cdr3_nt: TGCGCCAGCAGCCCTGGGCCAAATGAAAAACTGTTTTTT
j_call: TRBJ2-1; v_call: TRBV6-6; d_call: TRBD1; clone_size: .; cdr3_aa: CASRWDRVQGYEQFF; cdr3_nt: TGTGCCAGCAGATGGGACAGGGTTCAAGGATATGAGCAGTTCTTC
j_call: TRBJ2-3; v_call: TRBV5-1; d_call: TRBD2; clone_size: once; cdr3_aa: CASSLTSGGALDTQYF; cdr3_nt: TGCGCCAGCAGCCTGACTAGCGGGGGGGCGCTAGATACGCAGTATTTT
j_call: TRBJ1-5; v_call: TRBV10-3; d_call: .; clone_size: .; cdr3_aa: CAISESGSNQPQHF; cdr3_nt: TGTGCCATCAGTGAGAGTGGCAGCAATCAGCCCCAGCATTTT
j_call: TRBJ2-1; v_call: TRBV4-2; d_call: TRBD2; clone_size: once; cdr3_aa: CASSDRSTSPYNEQFF; cdr3_nt: TGTGCCAGCAGCGACAGATCGACTAGCCCCTACAATGAGCAGTTCTTC
j_call: TRBJ1-2; v_call: TRBV12-5; d_call: .; clone_size: few; cdr3_aa: CASGTQTGWDGYTF; cdr3_nt: TGTGCTAGTGGTACCCAGACAGGATGGGATGGCTACACCTTC
j_call: TRBJ2-7; v_call: TRBV3-1/TRBV3-2; d_call: TRBD2; clone_size: .; cdr3_aa: CASSQGGEGSSGHRPYEQYF; cdr3_nt: TGTGCCAGCAGCCAAGGAGGGGAGGGGTCTAGCGGTCACCGCCCCTACGAGCAGTACTTC
j_call: TRBJ1-2; v_call: TRBV30; d_call: .; clone_size: .; cdr3_aa: CAWSVQFLGYTF; cdr3_nt: TGTGCCTGGAGTGTACAATTTCTGGGCTACACCTTC
j_call: TRBJ2-5; v_call: TRBV7-9; d_call: .; clone_size: .; cdr3_aa: CASSLGGLQETQYF; cdr3_nt: TGTGCCAGCAGCTTAGGGGGGCTCCAAGAGACCCAGTACTTC
j_call: TRBJ1-1; v_call: TRBV4-1; d_call: TRBD1; clone_size: few; cdr3_aa: CASSRTGTAMNTEAFF; cdr3_nt: TGCGCCAGCAGCCGGACCGGGACAGCAATGAACACTGAAGCTTTCTTT
j_call: TRBJ2-5; v_call: TRBV3-1/TRBV3-2; d_call: TRBD2; clone_size: .; cdr3_aa: CASKRGEQETQYF; cdr3_nt: TGTGCCAGCAAGCGGGGGGAACAAGAGACCCAGTACTTC
j_call: TRBJ2-1; v_call: TRBV5-4; d_call: .; clone_size: .; cdr3_aa: CASRLGGGRGEYNEQFF; cdr3_nt: TGTGCCAGCAGGCTTGGTGGGGGCCGGGGGGAGTACAATGAGCAGTTCTTC
j_call: TRBJ2-5; v_call: TRBV11-2; d_call: TRBD2; clone_size: .; cdr3_aa: CASSLSGGAGIETQYF; cdr3_nt: TGTGCCAGCAGCCTTAGCGGGGGGGCCGGAATAGAGACCCAGTACTTC
j_call: TRBJ1-2; v_call: TRBV7-2; d_call: .; clone_size: .; cdr3_aa: CASSLDQGAYGYTF; cdr3_nt: TGTGCCAGCAGCTTAGACCAGGGTGCATATGGCTACACCTTC
j_call: TRBJ2-5; v_call: TRBV2; d_call: .; clone_size: .; cdr3_aa: CASTRTGKQETQYF; cdr3_nt: TGTGCCAGCACCCGAACGGGGAAACAAGAGACCCAGTACTTC
j_call: TRBJ2-3; v_call: TRBV15; d_call: .; clone_size: .; cdr3_aa: CATSRVDLGADTQYF; cdr3_nt: TGTGCCACCAGCAGAGTGGACCTAGGGGCAGATACGCAGTATTTT
j_call: TRBJ1-2; v_call: TRBV5-6; d_call: TRBD1; clone_size: .; cdr3_aa: CASSSGTANYGYTF; cdr3_nt: TGTGCCAGCAGCTCAGGGACAGCTAACTATGGCTACACCTTC
j_call: TRBJ1-1; v_call: TRBV2; d_call: .; clone_size: few; cdr3_aa: CASSGLANTEAFF; cdr3_nt: TGTGCCAGCAGTGGTTTGGCCAACACTGAAGCTTTCTTT
j_call: TRBJ2-2; v_call: TRBV3-1/TRBV3-2; d_call: .; clone_size: .; cdr3_aa: CASSLKGTGDGELFF; cdr3_nt: TGTGCCAGCAGCCTGAAAGGAACGGGAGACGGGGAGCTGTTTTTT
j_call: TRBJ1-4; v_call: TRBV30; d_call: .; clone_size: .; cdr3_aa: CAWSVTGARKLFF; cdr3_nt: TGTGCCTGGAGTGTAACCGGAGCCAGAAAACTGTTTTTT
j_call: TRBJ1-6; v_call: TRBV9; d_call: .; clone_size: .; cdr3_aa: CASSAGQSYNSPLHF; cdr3_nt: TGTGCCAGCAGCGCTGGGCAGAGCTATAATTCACCCCTCCACTTT
j_call: TRBJ2-3; v_call: TRBV27; d_call: .; clone_size: .; cdr3_aa: CASSPTLTGTQYF; cdr3_nt: TGTGCCAGCAGTCCGACTCTTACGGGTACGCAGTATTTT
j_call: TRBJ1-6; v_call: TRBV6-2/TRBV6-3; d_call: TRBD1; clone_size: .; cdr3_aa: CASSLQGQGTDSPLHF; cdr3_nt: TGTGCCAGCAGCCTACAAGGACAGGGTACGGATTCACCCCTCCACTTT